Below, 3 T cell receptor beta chains from the same sample are listed, as sequenced in a study of PD-L1 blockade in urothelial cancer. Only in-frame clones appear in the TCRdb table, and some are missing; sequencing was by immunoSEQ multiplex PCR. The table includes 53,000 or so clones, approximately 86% detected once. This sample comprised PBMCs, obtained around atezolizumab (anti-PD-L1) treatment. The source of these receptors is a man aged 55 to 70 with urothelial cancer.

This clone was detected only once. V is TRBV29-1 and J is TRBJ1-1; D perhaps matches TRBD1 (5 bases). The CDR3 extends over 13 amino acids. CDR1 is SQVTM and CDR2 is ANQGSEA in the germline V gene. V gave up 6 bases and J gave up 2 bases, with 13 bases separating them. DNA of the CDR3: TGCAGCGTCCAGAGGGGACTTAACACTGAAGCTTTCTTT. This sequence encodes CSVQRGLNTEAFF.

This clone was seen once. CDR3 loop: CASSSRTSGSTDTQYF. For the CDR3, the DNA is TGCGCCAGCAGCTCCAGGACTAGCGGAAGCACAGATACGCAGTATTTT. V gene TRBV5-1 combines with J gene TRBJ2-3; 10 positions match TRBD2. The length of the CDR3 is 16 residues. In germline, CDR1 is SGHRS, CDR2 YFSETQ. Germline trimming cut 3 bases from V and 0 bases from J; bases unmatched to any gene: 4. Complete variable domain (other parts from reference TRBV5-1 and TRBJ2-3): KAGVTQTPRYLIKTRGQQVTLSCSPISGHRSVSWYQQTPGQGLQFLFEYFSETQRNKGNFPGRFSGRQFSNSRSEMNVSTLELGDSALYLCASSSRTSGSTDTQYFGPGTRLTVL.

This chain joins TRBV7-3 and TRBJ2-3, with 9 nucleotides matching TRBD2. Trimming removed 2 bases from V and 0 bases from J; junction bases left unmatched: 3. Germline assignment: CDR1 SGHTA and CDR2 FQGTGA. CDR3 length: 16 amino acids. Here the CDR3 reads CASSLYLAGSTDTQYF. CDR3 nucleotide sequence: TGTGCCAGCAGCTTATATCTAGCGGGAAGCACAGATACGCAGTATTTT.